The 32 T cell receptor beta chains listed next were all sequenced from one sample in a study of T cell responses to AZD1222 COVID-19 vaccine (dated by TCRdb to about 2021). The sample's time point, from its label and the paper: baseline before first vaccination. The library was obtained by the immunoSEQ multiplex PCR assay. The immuneACCESS repertoire file appears here via TCRdb, limited to in-frame rearrangements. These files lack a portion of the clones; in checked studies, under half of the deficit traces to unresolved V genes, and the cause of the others is not known. In all, the sample holds 75,000 to 100,000 clones, and just over 85% of those were seen once. The ten largest account for 6.3% of the sample. Sequences were derived from peripheral blood, sampled on day 0 of AZD1222 vaccination. The receptors stem from an adult in good health.

Here the CDR3 DNA reads TGTGCCAGCGCCCAAGACCGGTTCTCTGGAAACACCATATATTTT. Its translation: CASAQDRFSGNTIYF. The chain uses TRBV7-8 and TRBJ1-3; D call uncertain. V lost 8 bases to trimming and J lost 0 bases, with 14 bases between them. The CDR3 spans 15 residues. CDR1 is SGHVS, CDR2 FQNEAQ, per germline.

The chain is built from TRBV5-1 and TRBJ1-3; D is unclear. V gave up 4 bases and J gave up 4 bases, with 12 bases separating them. CDR1 SGHRS and CDR2 YFSETQ come from the germline V gene. The CDR3 is 14 amino acids. DNA of the CDR3: TGCGCCAGCAGCCCCGGCGGCGGAGGAAACACCATATATTTT. As protein: CASSPGGGGNTIYF.

The chain joins TRBV5-4 to TRBJ2-3; 9 positions agree with TRBD2. CDR1 SGHNT and CDR2 YYREEE come from the germline V gene (reference sequence). J gave up 1 base and V 0 bases, and 0 bases lay outside the gene matches. This CDR3 spans 15 amino acids. The CDR3 reads CASSLGTSGTDTQYF. CDR3 DNA: TGTGCCAGCAGCTTGGGGACTAGCGGCACAGATACGCAGTATTTT. The full variable domain, completed using reference TRBV5-4 and TRBJ2-3, is ETGVTQSPTHLIKTRGQQVTLRCSSQSGHNTVSWYQQALGQGPQFIFQYYREEENGRGNFPPRFSGLQFPNYSSELNVNALELDDSALYLCASSLGTSGTDTQYFGPGTRLTVL.

The V gene is TRBV6-5, the J gene TRBJ1-3; D might be TRBD1 (5 bases). Germline assignment: CDR1 MNHEY and CDR2 SVGAGI. With 7 bases removed from V and 2 bases from J, the gap between germline ends came to 15 bases. CDR3 length: 15 residues. In DNA form, the CDR3 reads TGTGCCAGCACAATCACAGGAGGCGCTGGAAACACCATATATTTT. Amino acid sequence: CASTITGGAGNTIYF.

This chain links TRBV11-2 with TRBJ2-5, with 7 nucleotides matching TRBD1. V gave up 1 base and J gave up 5 bases; unmatched junction bases: 10. Germline-derived CDR1 and CDR2 are SGHAT and FQNNGV. The CDR3 spans 16 residues. The CDR3 region has the DNA TGTGCCAGCAGCTTAGGGTTCACAGGGGTCTCGGAGACCCAGTACTTC. Protein sequence: CASSLGFTGVSETQYF. Complete variable domain (other parts from reference TRBV11-2 and TRBJ2-5): EAGVAQSPRYKIIEKRQSVAFWCNPISGHATLYWYQQILGQGPKLLIQFQNNGVVDDSQLPKDRFSAERLKGVDSTLKIQPAKLEDSAVYLCASSLGFTGVSETQYFGPGTRLLVL.

The gene calls are TRBV27 and TRBJ2-3; D gene ambiguous. Germline CDR1 MNHEY, CDR2 SMNVEV (reference sequence). V gave up 6 bases and J gave up 6 bases, with 10 bases separating them. The CDR3 extends over 12 amino acids. The CDR3 nucleotides read TGTGCCAGCAGCCCTAGATTGGATACGCAGTATTTT. The encoded protein is CASSPRLDTQYF.

The chain uses TRBV6-2 or TRBV6-3 and TRBJ2-1, with TRBD2 matching 9 bases. CDR3 length: 18 amino acids. CDR1 is MNHEY and CDR2 is SVGEGT in the germline V gene. With V trimmed by 5 bases and J by 4 bases, 15 bases remained unmatched. CDR3 sequence reads: CASSVTKSIAGAYNEQFF. The DNA of the CDR3 is TGTGCCAGCAGTGTCACTAAATCTATAGCGGGAGCTTACAATGAGCAGTTCTTC.

The gene calls are TRBV6-5 and TRBJ1-5, with a possible D match to TRBD1 (6 bases). V was clipped by 6 bases and J by 5 bases, with 17 bases between them. Per germline, CDR1 MNHEY and CDR2 SVGAGI. CDR3 length: 15 amino acids. The chain's CDR3 is CASSYTSGVDQPQHF. DNA of the CDR3: TGTGCCAGCAGCTATACCTCAGGGGTGGATCAGCCCCAGCATTTT.

The rearrangement uses TRBV5-4 and TRBJ2-2; D remains ambiguous. Deletions cut 2 bases from V and 6 bases from J, with 11 bases between. In germline, CDR1 is SGHNT, CDR2 YYREEE (reference sequence). The CDR3 spans 14 residues. CDR3: CASSLVWGSGELFF. Written as DNA, the CDR3 is TGTGCCAGCAGCTTAGTTTGGGGATCCGGGGAGCTGTTTTTT.

This chain links TRBV18 with TRBJ1-4; D not certain. From germline, CDR1 is KGHSH and CDR2 LQKENI. Trimming removed 6 bases from V and 3 bases from J, with 23 bases in between. This CDR3 contains 18 residues. This chain's CDR3 is CASSLGPAFSGPNEKLFF. Written as DNA, the CDR3 is TGTGCCAGCTCGTTGGGCCCCGCCTTTTCAGGCCCTAATGAAAAACTGTTTTTT.

The chain combines TRBV5-6 with TRBJ2-4; TRBD1 agrees at 7 bases. V lost 2 bases to trimming and J lost 2 bases; unmatched junction nucleotides: 4. The CDR3 extends over 15 amino acids. Germline CDR1 is SGHDT and CDR2 is YYEEEE. The CDR3 sequence is CASSLGGWTKNIQYF. The CDR3 region has the DNA TGTGCCAGCAGCTTAGGGGGCTGGACCAAAAACATTCAGTACTTC.

This clone was found a few times. This chain links TRBV11-2 with TRBJ1-1; TRBD1 is a possible D gene (5 bases). This CDR3 is built from 14 residues. Trimming took 8 bases from V and 5 from J, leaving 18 bases between them. Germline lookup yields CDR1 SGHAT and CDR2 FQNNGV. This CDR3 is CASVRTRGGTEAFF. In nucleotides, the CDR3 is TGTGCCAGCGTACGGACACGGGGTGGGACTGAAGCTTTCTTT.

This chain joins TRBV28 and TRBJ2-3, with D uncertain. Germline V gives CDR1 MDHEN, CDR2 SYDVKM. Deletions cut 6 bases from V and 3 bases from J, with 16 bases between. The CDR3 is made up of 15 amino acids. CDR3 DNA sequence: TGTGCCAGCAGCAGCCCTAGTGTCATGACAGATACGCAGTATTTT. It translates to CASSSPSVMTDTQYF. Full variable domain (remainder filled in from reference TRBV28 and TRBJ2-3): DVKVTQSSRYLVKRTGEKVFLECVQDMDHENMFWYRQDPGLGLRLIYFSYDVKMKEKGDIPEGYSVSREKKERFSLILESASTNQTSMYLCASSSPSVMTDTQYFGPGTRLTVL.

This clone showed up just once. The rearrangement links TRBV24-1 to TRBJ2-7, with D perhaps being TRBD1 or TRBD2 (5 bases each). CDR3 length: 14 residues. Germline V gives CDR1 KGHDR, CDR2 SFDVKD. The V end was cut by 8 bases, the J end by 2 bases, with 15 bases between. CDR3 loop: CATTSGTSPYEQYF. As DNA, the CDR3 is TGTGCCACCACTTCCGGGACGTCCCCCTACGAGCAGTACTTC.

This clone was observed a single time. The chain recombines TRBV6-2 or TRBV6-3 with TRBJ2-3; 7 bases are shared with TRBD2. The length of the CDR3 is 14 residues. V lost 6 bases, J lost 1 base, and 4 bases stayed unmatched. In germline, CDR1 is MNHEY, CDR2 SVGEGT. CDR3 nucleotide sequence: TGTGCCAGCAGCGCCAGCGGGGGCACAGATACGCAGTATTTT. The encoded protein is CASSASGGTDTQYF.

The chain links TRBV14 to TRBJ1-1; 7 bases are shared with TRBD1. Germline loops: CDR1 SGHDN, CDR2 FVKESK. The CDR3 loop spans 14 amino acids. With V trimmed by 4 bases and J by 4 bases, 6 bases remained unmatched. The CDR3 spells CASSLVQGTTEAFF. In DNA form, the CDR3 reads TGTGCCAGCAGCCTCGTACAGGGGACCACTGAAGCTTTCTTT.

The chain employs TRBV27 and TRBJ1-5; 7 nucleotides match TRBD1. Germline CDR1 and CDR2: MNHEY and SMNVEV (reference sequence). This CDR3 has 13 residues. J lost 6 bases, V lost 5 bases, and 4 bases had no gene match. CDR3 amino acids: CASSTYRGQPQHF. The CDR3 DNA is TGTGCCAGCAGTACCTACAGGGGTCAGCCCCAGCATTTT.

The chain carries TRBV7-8 and TRBJ1-3; 9 bases agree with TRBD1. Germline CDR1 SGHVS, CDR2 FQNEAQ. The CDR3 has 15 residues. With V trimmed by 5 bases and J by 0 bases, 2 bases remained unmatched. The DNA of the CDR3 is TGTGCCAGCAGCGAGGACAGGGGCTCTGGAAACACCATATATTTT. This codes for CASSEDRGSGNTIYF. Complete variable domain (other parts from reference TRBV7-8 and TRBJ1-3): GAGVSQSPRYKVAKRGQDVALRCDPISGHVSLFWYQQALGQGPEFLTYFQNEAQLDKSGLPSDRFFAERPEGSVSTLKIQRTQQEDSAVYLCASSEDRGSGNTIYFGEGSWLTVV.

V and J are TRBV6-5 and TRBJ2-1; D tentatively fits TRBD1 or TRBD2 (5 bases each). CDR3 length: 14 residues. Germline V gene data show CDR1 as MNHEY and CDR2 as SVGAGI. Trimming cost V 7 bases and J 4 bases, with 14 bases left between them. The CDR3 region has the DNA TGTGCCAGCAACGAGGGGTTCCTATACAATGAGCAGTTCTTC. As protein: CASNEGFLYNEQFF.

This clone came up once. The rearrangement links TRBV5-8 to TRBJ2-5; TRBD2 is a possible D gene (6 bases). V was clipped by 4 bases and J by 4 bases, with 14 bases between them. Germline loops: CDR1 SGHTS, CDR2 YDEGEE. This CDR3 is 14 amino acids long. The CDR3 is CASSGGTSGETQYF. CDR3 nucleotides: TGTGCCAGCAGCGGGGGGACCTCGGGAGAGACCCAGTACTTC.

The rearrangement joins TRBV2 to TRBJ1-1; D might be TRBD1 (6 bases). Trimming left V 3 bases short and J 1 base short, with 9 bases between. The CDR3 is 14 residues long. The germline V gene has CDR1 SNHLY and CDR2 FYNNEI. CDR3 in amino acids: CASSDPGQNTEAFF. The CDR3 nucleotides read TGTGCCAGCAGTGATCCGGGACAGAACACTGAAGCTTTCTTT.

This clone was seen once. J is TRBJ1-4 and V is TRBV18, with D unclear. The CDR3 consists of 16 residues. Looked up from germline, CDR1 is KGHSH and CDR2 is LQKENI. With 2 bases removed from V and 0 bases from J, the gap between germline ends came to 10 bases. CDR3 DNA sequence: TGTGCCAGCTCACCATCAAACATCGCAACTAATGAAAAACTGTTTTTT. Amino acid sequence: CASSPSNIATNEKLFF. Looking up the rest from reference TRBV18 and TRBJ1-4 gives the full variable domain: NAGVMQNPRHLVRRRGQEARLRCSPMKGHSHVYWYRQLPEEGLKFMVYLQKENIIDESGMPKERFSAEFPKEGPSILRIQQVVRGDSAAYFCASSPSNIATNEKLFFGSGTQLSVL.

This chain connects TRBV2 to TRBJ1-6; no clear D gene. Germline V gene lookup returns CDR1 SNHLY and CDR2 FYNNEI. The ends were cut back, 7 bases at V and 14 bases at J, with 15 bases in the middle. The CDR3 sequence is 12 residues long. The CDR3 DNA reads TGTGCCAGCACCCCTTATTTGGAGGCCCTCCACTTT. Its translation: CASTPYLEALHF.

This sequence joins TRBV6-5 and TRBJ1-6; D is unclear. Germline V CDR1 and CDR2: MNHEY, SVGAGI. This CDR3 is 14 amino acids long. V shed 6 bases and J shed 5 bases, with 11 bases lying between them. CDR3 in amino acids: CASRKVANNSPLHF. DNA of the CDR3: TGTGCCAGCAGAAAAGTAGCAAATAATTCACCCCTCCACTTT.

This chain connects TRBV30 to TRBJ1-3; D is unresolved. The length of the CDR3 is 14 residues. The V end was cut by 5 bases, the J end by 0 bases, with 11 bases between. Germline-derived CDR1 and CDR2 are GTSNPN and SVGIG (reference sequence). For the CDR3, the DNA is TGTGCCTGGGAAGGACGGAACTCTGGAAACACCATATATTTT. Translated, it gives CAWEGRNSGNTIYF. The full variable domain, in which reference TRBV30 and TRBJ1-3 provide the parts outside the CDR3, is SQTIHQWPATLVQPVGSPLSLECTVEGTSNPNLYWYRQAAGRGLQLLFYSVGIGQISSEVPQNLSASRPQDRQFILSSKKLLLSDSGFYLCAWEGRNSGNTIYFGEGSWLTVV.

The chain joins TRBV7-9 to TRBJ2-7; D is perhaps TRBD2 (5 bases). Germline assignment: CDR1 SEHNR and CDR2 FQNEAQ (reference sequence). The CDR3 length is 15 residues. Trimming removed 10 bases at V and 0 bases at J, with 19 bases between. CDR3 loop: CAIAGGPEGSYEQYF. The CDR3, as DNA: TGTGCCATCGCAGGAGGCCCCGAAGGCTCCTACGAGCAGTACTTC.

The chain joins TRBV5-4 to TRBJ2-3; D gene ambiguous. Trimming cost V 6 bases and J 2 bases, with 10 bases left between them. Looked up from germline, CDR1 is SGHNT and CDR2 is YYREEE (reference sequence). CDR3 length equals 13 residues. The DNA of the CDR3 is TGTGCCAGCATGGTCGGGCCCACAGATACGCAGTATTTT. This sequence encodes CASMVGPTDTQYF.

This chain uses TRBV7-2 with TRBJ1-5, with D unclear. CDR1 is SGHTA and CDR2 is FQGNSA in the germline V gene. The V end lost 5 bases, the J end lost 2 bases, and 10 bases lay between the germline ends. There are 14 residues in the CDR3. This CDR3 reads CASSPTYGNQPQHF. In nucleotides, the CDR3 is TGTGCCAGCAGCCCGACATACGGCAATCAGCCCCAGCATTTT.

The chain has TRBV24-1 and TRBJ2-7, with 8 bases that match TRBD1. Germline values: CDR1 KGHDR, CDR2 SFDVKD. CDR3 length equals 15 residues. V lost 3 bases and J lost 7; bases outside the gene matches: 10. CDR3 bases: TGTGCCACCAGTGATCCCGGGACAGGACCGGGAGAGCAGTACTTC. As protein: CATSDPGTGPGEQYF.

This chain joins TRBV6-1 and TRBJ2-5, with a tentative D call TRBD1 (5 bases). This CDR3 is 12 amino acids long. V shed 2 bases and J shed 4 bases, with 5 bases lying between them. Germline V CDR1 and CDR2: MNHNS, SASEGT. This CDR3 reads CASSEQGETQYF. The CDR3 nucleotides read TGTGCCAGCAGTGAACAGGGAGAGACCCAGTACTTC.

In the case of this clone: The junction departs from germline at one end; a sequencing error may be responsible. The chain is built from TRBV4-3 and TRBJ1-2, with 9 nucleotides matching TRBD1. This CDR3 is 15 amino acids long. Germline assignment: CDR1 LGHNA and CDR2 YSLEER. The CDR3 nucleotides are TGCGCCAGCAGCCGATACCTGACAGGGGGTTATGGCTACATCTTC. This sequence encodes CASSRYLTGGYGYIF.

The chain links TRBV5-4 to TRBJ2-2; 8 nucleotides match TRBD1. V was pared by 9 bases and J by 5 bases, with 9 bases of the junction left unmatched. The CDR3 is made up of 14 amino acids. Germline lookup yields CDR1 SGHNT and CDR2 YYREEE (reference sequence). CDR3 DNA: TGTGCCACCCTAGAACAGGGGGATACCGGGGAGCTGTTTTTT. Its translation is CATLEQGDTGELFF.